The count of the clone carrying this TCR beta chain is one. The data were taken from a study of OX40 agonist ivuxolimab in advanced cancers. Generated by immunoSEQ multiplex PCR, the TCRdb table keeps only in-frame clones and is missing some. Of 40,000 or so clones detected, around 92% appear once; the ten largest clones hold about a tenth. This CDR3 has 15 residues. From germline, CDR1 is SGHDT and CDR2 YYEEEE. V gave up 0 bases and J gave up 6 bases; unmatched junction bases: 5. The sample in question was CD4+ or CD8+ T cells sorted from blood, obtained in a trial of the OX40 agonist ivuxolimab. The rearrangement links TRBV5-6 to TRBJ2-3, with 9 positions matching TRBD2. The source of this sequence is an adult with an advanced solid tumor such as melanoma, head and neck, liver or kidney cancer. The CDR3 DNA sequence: TGTGCCAGCAGCTTGGTAGCGGGAGTGGGTGATACGCAGTATTTT. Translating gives CASSLVAGVGDTQYF.